A selection of T cell receptor beta chains follows, all from one sample in a study of PD-L1 blockade in urothelial cancer. Assay: immunoSEQ multiplex PCR; the TCRdb copy retains only in-frame clones and omits some. The sample lists more than 45,000 clones, around four fifths occurring once. The input for sequencing was PBMCs, taken around atezolizumab (anti-PD-L1) treatment. The receptors originated from a man aged 45 to 65 with urothelial cancer. Each CDR3 is given with its conserved first and last residue. D genes are given only for firm matches. Size tells how often a clone was seen (once, few, many) or the class of an expanded clone, and some rows leave it out.

>TRBV25-1|-|TRBD2|TRBJ2-7
CASSERLAGEQYF
TGTGCCAGCAGTGAGAGACTAGCCGGCGAGCAGTACTTC
>TRBV30|-|TRBD1|TRBJ2-3
CAWSGQGSRTDTQYF
TGTGCCTGGAGTGGACAGGGCTCTCGAACAGATACGCAGTATTTT
>TRBV2|-|-|TRBJ1-1
CASTSIIEAFF
TGTGCCAGCACCTCTATCATAGAAGCTTTCTTT
>TRBV28|-|TRBD1|TRBJ1-5
CASSGGQAAGPQHF
TGTGCCAGCAGCGGGGGACAGGCTGCGGGGCCCCAGCATTTT
>TRBV18|-|-|TRBJ2-7
CASSPYRGDYEQYF
TGTGCCAGCTCACCTTATCGCGGAGACTACGAGCAGTACTTC
>TRBV7-9|-|-|TRBJ1-2
CASSSAGTDSSHPF
TGTGCCAGCAGCTCCGCCGGGACGGACAGTTCCCACCCCTTC
>TRBV5-5|medium-sized|-|TRBJ1-1
CASSFDPGGNTEAFF
TGTGCCAGCAGCTTTGACCCCGGGGGAAACACTGAAGCTTTCTTT
>TRBV4-1|-|TRBD1|TRBJ2-7
CASSQGQGGTYEQYF
TGCGCCAGCAGCCAGGGACAGGGGGGAACCTACGAGCAGTACTTC
>TRBV9|many|-|TRBJ1-1
CASSVGGREHTEAFF
TGTGCCAGCAGCGTAGGTGGCAGGGAACACACTGAAGCTTTCTTT
>TRBV11-2|-|TRBD1|TRBJ1-4
CASSGQGAREKLFF
TGTGCCAGCAGCGGACAGGGGGCAAGGGAAAAACTGTTTTTT
>TRBV14|once|-|TRBJ2-3
CASSQVGRTSQYF
TGTGCCAGCAGCCAAGTCGGGAGAACTTCGCAGTATTTT
>TRBV11-2|-|-|TRBJ1-6
CASSFGEGANSPLHF
TGTGCCAGCAGCTTTGGTGAAGGGGCCAATTCACCCCTCCACTTT
>TRBV5-1|-|-|TRBJ2-1
CASSPGGGRANHEQFF
TGCGCCAGCAGCCCCGGAGGGGGGAGGGCCAACCATGAGCAGTTCTTC
>TRBV25-1|-|-|TRBJ2-1
CASSEGASKQFF
TGTGCCAGCAGTGAGGGGGCAAGTAAGCAGTTCTTC
>TRBV9|once|-|TRBJ2-1
CASSADSGSYNEQFF
TGTGCCAGCAGCGCAGATAGCGGATCCTACAATGAGCAGTTCTTC
>TRBV29-1|-|-|TRBJ1-4
CSAGQPGHMGTEKLFF
TGCAGCGCCGGACAGCCCGGACATATGGGTACTGAAAAACTGTTTTTT
>TRBV5-4|-|TRBD2|TRBJ2-1
CASSPKRLANNEQFF
TGTGCCAGCAGCCCGAAGAGACTAGCGAACAATGAGCAGTTCTTC
>TRBV30|-|TRBD1|TRBJ1-4
CAWRAQGTNEKLFF
TGTGCCTGGAGGGCACAGGGGACTAATGAAAAACTGTTTTTT
>TRBV6-5|-|-|TRBJ1-2
CASSYSKGGSYGYTF
TGTGCCAGCAGTTACTCGAAAGGCGGATCCTATGGCTACACCTTC
>TRBV19|-|-|TRBJ2-7
CASIRFHEQYF
TGTGCCAGTATCAGATTCCACGAGCAGTACTTC
>TRBV7-9|-|-|TRBJ1-4
CASSSGVNEKLFF
TGTGCCAGCAGCTCGGGGGTCAATGAAAAACTGTTTTTT
>TRBV12-2|-|-|TRBJ2-5
CASRSDTSDRFETQYF
TGTGCAAGTCGCTCGGACACCTCGGACAGGTTTGAGACCCAGTACTTC
>TRBV5-1|-|TRBD2|TRBJ2-3
CASSGGRGTDTQYF
TGCGCCAGCAGCGGCGGGAGGGGTACAGATACGCAGTATTTT
>TRBV19|-|TRBD1|TRBJ1-2
CASSIYYRGRYTF
TGTGCCAGTAGTATATACTACAGGGGGCGCTACACCTTC
>TRBV5-1|-|TRBD1|TRBJ2-2
CASSLAGTGTGELFF
TGCGCCAGCAGCTTGGCCGGGACAGGAACCGGGGAGCTGTTTTTT
>TRBV4-1|-|TRBD1|TRBJ1-1
CASSQGASGGSTEAFF
TGCGCCAGCAGCCAAGGGGCATCAGGGGGCTCAACTGAAGCTTTCTTT
>TRBV4-1|-|TRBD1|TRBJ2-3
CASSPRDRGTDTQYF
TGCGCCAGCAGCCCCCGGGACAGGGGGACAGATACGCAGTATTTT
>TRBV7-3|-|-|TRBJ2-3
CASSPTGTDTDTQYF
TGTGCCAGCAGCCCGACCGGGACTGACACAGATACGCAGTATTTT
>TRBV27|-|TRBD1|TRBJ1-2
CASSRSPTGPRLSVYGYTF
TGTGCCAGCAGTCGTTCCCCGACAGGGCCTAGATTATCGGTCTATGGCTACACCTTC
>TRBV5-4|-|TRBD2|TRBJ2-1
CASSLMLAGGNEQFF
TGTGCCAGCAGCTTGATGCTAGCGGGGGGTAATGAGCAGTTCTTC
>TRBV19|-|TRBD1|TRBJ1-2
CASRLDRGGAGYTF
TGTGCCAGTAGATTGGACAGGGGAGGTGCTGGCTACACCTTC
>TRBV5-1|once|-|TRBJ2-7
CASSLGSGLRAYEQYF
TGCGCCAGCAGCTTGGGCTCGGGACTTCGGGCCTACGAGCAGTACTTC